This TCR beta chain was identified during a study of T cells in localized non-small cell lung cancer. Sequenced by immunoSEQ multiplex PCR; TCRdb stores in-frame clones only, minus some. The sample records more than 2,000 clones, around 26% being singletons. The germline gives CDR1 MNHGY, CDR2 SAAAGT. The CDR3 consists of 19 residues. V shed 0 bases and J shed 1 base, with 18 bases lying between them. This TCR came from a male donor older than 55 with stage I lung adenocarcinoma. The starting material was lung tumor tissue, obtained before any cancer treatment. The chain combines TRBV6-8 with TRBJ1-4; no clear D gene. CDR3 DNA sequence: TGTGCCAGCAGTTACTCTCTCTCCGCGGTTCTGGGAACTAATGAAAAACTGTTTTTT. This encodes CASSYSLSAVLGTNEKLFF.